Listed below are T cell receptor beta chains from one sample, sequenced in a study of blood T cell repertoires in COVID-19. Clones were read by immunoSEQ multiplex PCR, and TCRdb kept only the in-frame ones, dropping some. Of roughly 250,000 clones listed, about four fifths are singletons. Sequenced sample: peripheral blood. The receptors come from a woman aged 55-69 years with active or convalescent COVID-19. CDR3s leave out the opening cysteine and the closing phenylalanine or tryptophan. The order of the fields is V gene, J gene, CDR3 protein.

v_call: TRBV19
j_call: TRBJ1-2
cdr3_aa: ASKGWQKTNYGYT

v_call: TRBV2
j_call: TRBJ1-1
cdr3_aa: ASSVDRFSEAF

v_call: TRBV20-1
j_call: TRBJ1-2
cdr3_aa: SARQGGGYT

v_call: TRBV5-4
j_call: TRBJ1-1
cdr3_aa: ASSLPGNTEAF

v_call: TRBV6-2/TRBV6-3
j_call: TRBJ1-2
cdr3_aa: ASSAPGQSGYGYT

v_call: TRBV7-3
j_call: TRBJ2-5
cdr3_aa: ASSLNGGNEETQY

v_call: TRBV16
j_call: TRBJ2-1
cdr3_aa: ASSHWTGGYNEQF

v_call: TRBV10-3
j_call: TRBJ1-1
cdr3_aa: AIKDSWNTEAF

v_call: TRBV6-5
j_call: TRBJ2-3
cdr3_aa: ASKEGHSTDTQY

v_call: TRBV4-1
j_call: TRBJ1-2
cdr3_aa: ASSPGQLANYGYT

v_call: TRBV11-3
j_call: TRBJ2-2
cdr3_aa: ASSSPGGRPGELF

v_call: TRBV6-5
j_call: TRBJ1-2
cdr3_aa: ASSWTDNYGYT

v_call: TRBV4-1
j_call: TRBJ1-2
cdr3_aa: ASRKGANYGYT

v_call: TRBV5-1
j_call: TRBJ1-2
cdr3_aa: ASSPGQVGGVYGYT

v_call: TRBV6-5
j_call: TRBJ2-7
cdr3_aa: ASIVGQSYEQY

v_call: TRBV6-1
j_call: TRBJ2-7
cdr3_aa: ASSEGPSLQY

v_call: TRBV18
j_call: TRBJ1-5
cdr3_aa: ASSPGVYNQPQH

v_call: TRBV7-2
j_call: TRBJ2-1
cdr3_aa: ASSSPGSGQGVSEQF

v_call: TRBV19
j_call: TRBJ1-6
cdr3_aa: ASSIAYSPLH

v_call: TRBV10-3
j_call: TRBJ1-2
cdr3_aa: AISESWDRGFDGYT

v_call: TRBV7-7
j_call: TRBJ2-7
cdr3_aa: ASSSTRGNSYEQY

v_call: TRBV6-2/TRBV6-3
j_call: TRBJ2-1
cdr3_aa: ASSYGLAGNEQF